The clone carrying this T cell receptor beta chain was observed a handful of times. Within the sample, other DNA sequences also encode this same CDR3. These data are taken from a study of control samples from healthy donors and cancer patients. J was trimmed by 4 bases and V by 0 bases; bases with no gene match: 2. The CDR3 totals 15 residues. The V gene's germline CDR1 is SGHRS and CDR2 YFSETQ. Produced via immunoSEQ multiplex PCR; TCRdb's table is partial and in-frame only. The repertoire includes approximately 150,000 clones, 91% of them detected once, and approximately 3% sits in the top ten. This receptor was obtained from a man younger than 45 in good health. The genes are TRBV5-1 and TRBJ2-2; 8 bases line up with TRBD2. The sequencing sample was made of blood. The DNA for the CDR3 is TGCGCCAGCAGCTTGGGGCGGGGGGCCACCGGGGAGCTGTTTTTT. It translates to CASSLGRGATGELFF.